This TCR beta chain was profiled in a study of regulatory T cells in long-lasting Graves disease (dated by TCRdb to about 2021). Broadly, across the study: Patients with newly diagnosed Graves' disease had been on antithyroid drugs for under 3 months. TCR sequencing covered 13 persistent and approximately 20 newly diagnosed Graves' disease patients, around 33 samples in total. This study used TCR sequencing and RNA sequencing of peripheral blood to compare persistent Graves' disease patients against newly diagnosed Graves' disease patients. The study was conducted in China and was registered as a clinical trial. Study-level results and caveats: TRBV28, TRBJ1-2 and TRBJ2-5 were preferentially used in persistent disease, while TRBV20-1 and TRBJ2-1 were favored in newly diagnosed disease. Sequencing and analysis were restricted to the TCR beta chain. Patients with persistent disease shared more public clonotypes (over 2,500) than newly diagnosed patients did (966). Because the primary lesion, thyroid tissue, could not be accessed, the study looked at peripheral blood alone. As a limitation, the authors acknowledged that the small sample size may reduce accuracy. Compared with newly diagnosed patients, persistent Graves' disease patients had lower TCR Shannon entropy and fewer highly expanded clones, which suggests clonal expansion.

Based on the germline V gene, the CDR1 and CDR2 sequences are SGHRS and YFSETQ. CDR3 length: 22 amino acids, cysteine to phenylalanine. Of the read, only the CDR3 DNA is kept; its 66 bases are in frame from base 1. V lost 0 bases and J lost 0 bases, and the count of bases not matched to a germline gene is 15. This specimen's time point label, interpreted: newly diagnosed GD, antithyroid drugs for less than 3 months. For both TCR sequencing and RNA sequencing, RNA was extracted from PBMCs using TRIzol. Graves' disease was diagnosed according to American Thyroid Association guidelines. Patients for the study were recruited at an endocrinology department in Xi'an, China. From each patient, nine milliliters of peripheral blood was collected into an EDTA anticoagulant tube. PBMCs were isolated by Ficoll Paque Plus density gradient separation without further T cell sorting. An Agilent 2100 Bioanalyzer and agarose gel were used to check RNA quality, and a NanoDrop 2000 was used to measure RNA concentration.

As concerns this clonotype: The antigen it recognizes is unknown. The input lacks base qualities; no much larger clone sits a single base away.

The library was made by multiplex PCR. The sequencer listed for this sample is Illumina HiSeq 4000. To build TCR beta libraries, CDR3 regions were amplified by Arm-PCR using iRepertoire HTBI primers. PCR products were gel purified before sequencing. In the original analysis: Across samples, 60 to 70 TRBV and around 15 TRBJ segments were identified and used for gene usage analysis of CDR3 amino acid clonotypes. Filtered high-quality paired reads were merged into contigs using COPE and FqMerger. BLAST was used to align contigs to IMGT TRBV, TRBD and TRBJ reference genes, and CDR3 was defined according to IMGT. Any clonotype with a frequency above 0.1% was counted as a highly expanded clone. Repertoire diversity was measured by Shannon entropy, and V-J evenness by the Gini coefficient. A clonotype found in more than one individual was treated as public. TCRdb trimmed the raw reads at Q25, called clones with MiXCR and kept productive beta chains. Rows merge per CDR3 protein into single entries with the most common DNA and genes. TCRdb, not the authors, supplied the V and J calls. The table for this sample lists over 500,000 distinct CDR3 sequences; about 16% of them were counted only once. Around 13% of the sample is taken by the ten largest.

The data also belong to a second study, concerning T cells in Graves' hyperthyroidism and ophthalmopathy. The other study reports the following: Stable Graves' hyperthyroidism was defined as no progression to ophthalmopathy during 18 months of follow-up. Hyperthyroidism patients were aged 18 to 65 years and newly diagnosed, with disease duration of less than 2 months. The study excluded patients with uncontrolled infections, other autoimmune diseases, pregnancy or lactation. Diagnoses were based on clinical symptoms, serum thyroxine and TRAb, thyroid ultrasound and orbital computed tomography. The TCR CDR3 was subjected to a first round of RT-PCR using the HTBI primer set and the Qiagen OneStep RT-PCR kit. Most expanded thyroid clonotypes (frequency above 0.001) were also found in blood, which suggests that blood repertoires may mirror thyroid immune responses. Ophthalmopathy was separated from stable hyperthyroidism by a 13 V-J signature model, with about 88% sensitivity and approximately 81% specificity obtained in cross-validation and 80%/75% obtained in testing. During validation, the model predicted progression to ophthalmopathy a median of about 5.9 months ahead of onset, with around 70% sensitivity and 72.22% specificity. A discovery cohort of approximately 100 patients, approximately 44 with Graves' ophthalmopathy and 57 with stable Graves' hyperthyroidism, was used to find distinguishing TCR V-J signatures. Prospective prediction of ophthalmopathy was tested in an independent validation cohort consisting of roughly 20 hyperthyroidism patients and around 16 patients who later progressed to ophthalmopathy. The 100 discovery patients were randomly split 7:3 into training and test sets. The study also compared thyroid tissue and blood T-cell repertoires from about 6 Graves' hyperthyroidism patients. Following sampling, methimazole starting at 30 mg daily was given to hyperthyroidism patients, and high-dose intravenous methylprednisolone was given to ophthalmopathy patients. Libraries were constructed in a second round of multiplex PCR, after which size selection and purification were performed. The libraries were sequenced on an Illumina HiSeq2000 using paired-end 100 bp reads. Raw data were processed with SOAPnuke, discarding reads with adapters, uncalled bases, mean Phred below 15, or no exact constant-primer or identifier match. High-quality paired reads were merged with COPE v1.2.5, and unique nucleotide sequences were defined as clonotypes. MiTCR v1.1 was used to align the clonotypes against IMGT TRBV, TRBD and TRBJ reference segments. Only V-J combinations with frequency above 0.0001, covering 99.2% of repertoires, were analysed. A TCS score was defined as the ratio between F50 (clonal expansion) and ExV (chaos), using BLOSUM62-based TCRdist between CDR3 peptides within each V-J. Welch's t-statistics and random forest reduced fewer than 550 V-J features to 13, which were used in a naive Bayes classifier (R e1071). No statistical method was used to set the sample size in advance, and investigators knew the group allocation. The paper describes TCR Vbeta CDR3 sequencing of 120 to 150 peripheral blood samples, made up of 43 ophthalmopathy patients, around 73 hyperthyroidism patients and about 17 progressor patients.

Sample: peripheral blood mononuclear cells (PBMCs), taken at new diagnosis, from a patient treated with antithyroid drugs. The receptor chain draws on TRBV5-1 and TRBJ2-6; TRBD2 aligns with 10 central bases. This clonotype was sampled from a man aged 18 to 30 with Graves disease. Donor details come from another sample of the same person, matched by shared clones. Read as DNA, the sequence is TGCGCCAGCAGCTTGGCAGTAGCGGGAGGCGCAGCTTTTCGCTCTGGGGCCAACGTCCTGACTTTC. Its protein reads: CASSLAVAGGAAFRSGANVLTF.